This is a list of T cell receptor beta chains from one sample in a study of T cells expressing NK-cell markers. No DNA is given; TCRdb re-called the 5' RACE reads and lists each CDR3 protein once. The sample's table shows fewer than 400,000 distinct CDR3 sequences. Sequencing input: blood T cells: a sorted CD56 or NKG2C T cell subset, CD4+ or CD8+ T cells, or bulk PBMC T cells (not recorded which). The receptors were gathered from a man aged 18 to 69 in good health. The CDR3 runs from the conserved cysteine through the conserved F or W.

V gene	J gene	CDR3 protein
TRBV7-8	TRBJ1-6	CASSHGVPLGNSPLHF
TRBV7-3	TRBJ2-3	CASSLAGGLADTQYF
TRBV6-5	TRBJ1-3	CASSYSWSGIGNTIYF
TRBV20-1	TRBJ1-1	CSARPGQGSAFF
TRBV2	TRBJ2-5	CASKSGGTPYQETQYF
TRBV29-1	TRBJ2-3	CSVDLLGGATTDTQYF
TRBV7-3	TRBJ2-3	CASSLGLAGQYF
TRBV6-1	TRBJ1-2	CASTTTGLGYGYTF
TRBV18	TRBJ1-6	CASSLADGARAPLHF
TRBV7-8	TRBJ2-7	CASRGRTGGLYEQYF
TRBV2	TRBJ2-1	CASSEALEQFF
TRBV13	TRBJ2-7	CASSLQTPSTGGPYEQYF
TRBV12-3/TRBV12-4	TRBJ1-3	CASSTRIFSGNTIYF
TRBV15	TRBJ1-2	CATSRDVEGYYGYTF
TRBV29-1	TRBJ2-7	CSVEKGTGADEQYF
TRBV2	TRBJ2-3	CASSGEGLPTDTQYF
TRBV6-6	TRBJ2-3	CASRPDRRDTQYF
TRBV7-6	TRBJ2-1	CASSRTGGVSYNEQFF
TRBV27	TRBJ2-1	CASSSYYRDFSYNEQFF
TRBV2	TRBJ1-2	CASNVQGPGGYTF
TRBV18	TRBJ2-3	CASSPASGGRTDTQYF
TRBV11-3	TRBJ2-1	CASSLGSGGPGEQFF
TRBV6-2/TRBV6-3	TRBJ2-7	CASSYSWAWEQYF
TRBV20-1	TRBJ1-2	CSARDRAGVDYGYTF
TRBV2	TRBJ1-2	CASSGVAHGYTF
TRBV20-1	TRBJ2-3	CSAGEAEGDTQYF
TRBV11-2	TRBJ2-2	CASSLDRGSGELFF
TRBV10-3	TRBJ1-3	CAISDQQGFGNTIYF
TRBV3-1	TRBJ2-3	CASSPTDRVGADTQYF
TRBV5-1	TRBJ1-2	CASRGLGADYGYTF
TRBV7-2	TRBJ2-3	CASRTAVGGAYTDTQYF
TRBV3-1	TRBJ2-7	CASSGTGSLREQYF
TRBV7-9	TRBJ2-5	CASSLEGQGTETQYF
TRBV20-1	TRBJ1-3	CRYRGTAGARRLHTIYF
TRBV9	TRBJ2-5	CASSVLAGGPLQETQYF
TRBV27	TRBJ2-2	CATGGQGNTGELFF
TRBV7-3	TRBJ2-1	CASSLSWQGGVNEQFF
TRBV10-3	TRBJ2-5	CAITPEQGGAQYF
TRBV7-6	TRBJ2-2	CASSLVAGEPGELFF
TRBV2	TRBJ2-3	CASSVKAVLQYF
TRBV20-1	TRBJ2-1	CSTGGKSNNEQFF
TRBV7-8	TRBJ2-7	CASSFDRTFYEQYF
TRBV28	TRBJ1-2	CASSFPGTAYGYTF
TRBV7-9	TRBJ1-6	CASSQIDSPLHF
TRBV6-9	TRBJ2-7	CASSYSILRQGLHEQYF
TRBV15	TRBJ1-1	CATSKGPQDEAFF
TRBV5-1	TRBJ2-5	CASSSSGGAVRETQYF
TRBV25-1	TRBJ2-3	CASSSQTTSTQYF
TRBV10-3	TRBJ2-1	CAIATSNEQFF
TRBV6-1	TRBJ2-1	CASSTDPLGTEQFF
TRBV12-3/TRBV12-4	TRBJ2-5	CASSLVGNEQETQYF
TRBV15	TRBJ2-1	CATSRDRQAGNNEQFF
TRBV3-1	TRBJ1-3	CASSPLTGGGSGNTIYF
TRBV10-3	TRBJ2-7	CAIKGTTNYEQYF
TRBV3-1	TRBJ2-2	CASSQEYGTGNTGELFF
TRBV5-5	TRBJ2-6	CASSLLSSGANVLTF
TRBV3-1	TRBJ1-5	CASSQAYGFGQPQHF
TRBV28	TRBJ2-6	CASTYGGSGANVLTF